This section outlines one T cell receptor (beta chain) sequence together with its context. As yet, its antigen is unknown. This specimen comes from a study of OX40 agonist ivuxolimab in advanced cancers. Findings of the study overall: Among T cells, CD8+ cells averaged more expanded clones than CD4+ cells.

This table comes from immunoSEQ multiplex PCR, and its TCRdb copy is limited to in-frame clones, with some not included. The sample carries 70,000 to 80,000 clones, over 90% recorded once. Germline V lookup: CDR1 SNHLY, CDR2 FYNNEI. V was cut by 7 bases and J by 1 base, with 8 bases left in between. This CDR3 contains 14 residues. The receptor comes from an adult with an advanced solid tumor such as melanoma, head and neck, liver or kidney cancer. The sequenced sample was CD4+ or CD8+ T cells sorted from blood, obtained in a trial of the OX40 agonist ivuxolimab. This sequence joins TRBV2 and TRBJ2-6; D is unclear. The CDR3 sequence: CASNSTSGANVLTF. The DNA of the CDR3 is TGTGCCAGCAATTCGACTTCTGGGGCCAACGTCCTGACTTTC. The variable domain in full, completed from reference TRBV2 and TRBJ2-6, reads EPEVTQTPSHQVTQMGQEVILRCVPISNHLYFYWYRQILGQKVEFLVSFYNNEISEKSEIFDDQFSVERPDGSNFTLKIRSTKLEDSAMYFCASNSTSGANVLTFGAGSRLTVL.